These 27 T cell receptor beta chains share one sample of origin, sequenced in a study of blood T cell repertoires in COVID-19. Repertoires were generated with immunoSEQ multiplex PCR, while TCRdb's copy carries only in-frame clones and drops some. In the table there are some 110,000 clones, 80% to 90% of which are singletons. The sequenced material came from peripheral blood. These TCRs come from a man aged 50-60 years with acute or convalescent COVID-19.

The chain links TRBV18 to TRBJ1-6; D remains unclear. This CDR3 comprises 15 residues. Trimming stripped 0 bases from V and 6 bases from J, with 9 bases between. Germline V lookup: CDR1 KGHSH, CDR2 LQKENI. CDR3 coding DNA: TGTGCCAGCTCACCACCGATAAGCCCTAATTCACCCCTCCACTTT. Its translation is CASSPPISPNSPLHF.

This clone has only a few counts. V is TRBV2 and J is TRBJ2-2; 13 nucleotides agree with TRBD2. V gave up 10 bases and J gave up 8 bases; unmatched junction bases: 16. This CDR3 has 17 amino acids. Germline V gives CDR1 SNHLY, CDR2 FYNNEI. The CDR3 coding sequence is TGTGCCACCGCCGGGACTAGCGGGGACGACCCACGGGGGGAGCTGTTTTTT. Its translation: CATAGTSGDDPRGELFF.

This chain joins TRBV11-2 and TRBJ1-3; D not resolved. V lost 1 base, J lost 0 bases, and 7 bases lay in between. The CDR3 covers 15 residues. The V gene's germline CDR1 is SGHAT and CDR2 FQNNGV. The chain's CDR3 is CASSLGQNSGNTIYF. The DNA for the CDR3 is TGTGCCAGCAGCTTAGGTCAAAACTCTGGAAACACCATATATTTT.

The chain carries TRBV28 and TRBJ2-3; 7 bases fit TRBD2. Germline V gives CDR1 MDHEN, CDR2 SYDVKM. The CDR3 is made up of 19 amino acids. V trimming: 5 bases; J trimming: 9 bases; junction bases outside the gene matches: 26. The CDR3 spells CASSQWDGSEAGLGKTQYF. CDR3 bases: TGTGCCAGCAGTCAATGGGATGGCTCTGAAGCGGGGCTGGGTAAGACGCAGTATTTT.

This sequence joins TRBV5-1 and TRBJ2-3; the match to TRBD2 covers 9 bases. This CDR3 contains 15 residues. Germline loops: CDR1 SGHRS, CDR2 YFSETQ. J lost 1 base, V lost 1 base, and 1 base had no gene match. Here the CDR3 DNA reads TGCGCCAGCAGCTTGTTAGCGGGAGGCACAGATACGCAGTATTTT. Its translation: CASSLLAGGTDTQYF.

The sample holds a few counts of this clone. V is TRBV6-7 and J is TRBJ1-1; 8 bases line up with TRBD1. TRBV6-7 is placed among ORFs of uncertain function. Trimming cost V 0 bases and J 8 bases; bases outside gene matches: 11. The CDR3 is 16 amino acids. The CDR3 DNA follows: TGTGCCAGCAGTTACTCGAGACAGGGGCCCTCTCGGGAAGCTTTCTTT. It translates to CASSYSRQGPSREAFF.

This sequence joins TRBV28 and TRBJ2-3, with TRBD2 matching 7 bases. The germline V gene encodes CDR1 MDHEN and CDR2 SYDVKM. V shed 2 bases, J shed 12 bases, and the junction held 11 bases outside the gene matches. The CDR3 is 14 amino acids. The CDR3 protein is CASSLHRLAPFQYF. The CDR3 DNA reads as TGTGCCAGCAGTTTACACCGACTAGCTCCGTTCCAGTATTTT. The full variable domain, with the rest looked up from reference TRBV28 and TRBJ2-3, is DVKVTQSSRYLVKRTGEKVFLECVQDMDHENMFWYRQDPGLGLRLIYFSYDVKMKEKGDIPEGYSVSREKKERFSLILESASTNQTSMYLCASSLHRLAPFQYFGPGTRLTVL.

The gene calls are TRBV5-1 and TRBJ2-5; 12 bases match TRBD2. The CDR3 runs 16 residues. V lost 0 bases to trimming and J lost 4 bases; unmatched junction nucleotides: 4. Germline CDR1 is SGHRS and CDR2 is YFSETQ. CDR3 in DNA: TGCGCCAGCAGCTTGGGGACTAGCGGGAACGGAGAGACCCAGTACTTC. Protein sequence: CASSLGTSGNGETQYF.

The gene calls are TRBV5-4 and TRBJ1-1; D unresolved. V was shortened by 1 base and J by 0 bases, with 4 bases between the two germline ends. The CDR3 is 13 residues long. Germline CDR1 SGHNT, CDR2 YYREEE (reference sequence). The CDR3 DNA sequence: TGTGCCAGCAGCTTGATCTTGAACACTGAAGCTTTCTTT. Its protein product is CASSLILNTEAFF.

This clone was seen only a few times. V gene TRBV7-8 combines with J gene TRBJ1-5; 8 nucleotides match TRBD1. Looked up from germline, CDR1 is SGHVS and CDR2 is FQNEAQ. CDR3 size: 15 residues. J gave up 6 bases and V 1 base, and 5 bases lay outside the gene matches. CDR3 region: CASSLEAGGGQPQHF. Here the CDR3 DNA reads TGTGCCAGCAGCTTAGAAGCAGGGGGCGGTCAGCCCCAGCATTTT.

The chain recombines TRBV27 with TRBJ2-1; maybe TRBD2 (6 bases). The CDR3 runs to 12 residues. The germline gives CDR1 MNHEY, CDR2 SMNVEV (reference sequence). Trimming shortened V by 5 bases and J by 5 bases, and 7 bases separated the two germline ends. CDR3 sequence reads: CASSRLDNEQFF. CDR3 nucleotide sequence: TGTGCCAGCAGTCGACTAGACAATGAGCAGTTCTTC.

DNA for the CDR3: TGTGCCAGTAGTTTCAGCTCGAGCGGCACAGATACGCAGTATTTT. It encodes CASSFSSSGTDTQYF. The chain employs TRBV19 and TRBJ2-3; no clear D gene. V lost 5 bases, J lost 1 base, and 13 bases lay in between. The CDR3 sequence is 15 residues long. Germline V CDR1 and CDR2: LNHDA, SQIVND (reference sequence). The variable domain in full, with the rest retrieved from reference TRBV19 and TRBJ2-3, is DGGITQSPKYLFRKEGQNVTLSCEQNLNHDAMYWYRQDPGQGLRLIYYSQIVNDFQKGDIAEGYSVSREKKESFPLTVTSAQKNPTAFYLCASSFSSSGTDTQYFGPGTRLTVL.

This chain uses TRBV24-1 with TRBJ2-1, with TRBD1 as a possible D gene (6 bases). Trimming left V 0 bases short and J 3 bases short, with 11 bases between. Per germline, CDR1 KGHDR and CDR2 SFDVKD. This CDR3 region has 16 residues. For the CDR3, the DNA is TGTGCCACCAGTGATTTGCAAGGGGGTAGCTACAATGAGCAGTTCTTC. Amino acids: CATSDLQGGSYNEQFF.

The chain uses TRBV6-5 and TRBJ2-7; the match to TRBD2 covers 11 bases. This CDR3 is 15 amino acids long. Unmatched junction bases numbered 4, after V lost 5 bases and J lost 1 base. Germline assignment: CDR1 MNHEY and CDR2 SVGAGI. CDR3 region: CASSPGTSGSYEQYF. CDR3 nucleotides: TGTGCCAGCAGTCCAGGGACTAGCGGTTCCTACGAGCAGTACTTC.

There are a few counts of this clone. The chain recombines TRBV5-1 with TRBJ1-4, with D uncertain. Trimming removed 0 bases from V and 8 bases from J, with 14 bases in between. This CDR3 has 15 residues. Looked up from germline, CDR1 is SGHRS and CDR2 is YFSETQ. CDR3 protein: CASSLEEGSREKLFF. CDR3 sequence (DNA): TGCGCCAGCAGCTTGGAGGAGGGTTCAAGGGAAAAACTGTTTTTT. The full variable domain, rest sourced from reference TRBV5-1 and TRBJ1-4, is KAGVTQTPRYLIKTRGQQVTLSCSPISGHRSVSWYQQTPGQGLQFLFEYFSETQRNKGNFPGRFSGRQFSNSRSEMNVSTLELGDSALYLCASSLEEGSREKLFFGSGTQLSVL.

The chain joins TRBV27 to TRBJ2-2; TRBD2 matches 11 bases. With V trimmed by 5 bases and J by 2 bases, 4 bases remained unmatched. The CDR3 is 16 residues long. Germline V gene sequence: CDR1 MNHEY, CDR2 SMNVEV (reference sequence). In DNA form, the CDR3 reads TGTGCCAGCAGTGGTAGCGGGAGGGTTAACACCGGGGAGCTGTTTTTT. Amino acids: CASSGSGRVNTGELFF.

This chain joins TRBV10-3 and TRBJ2-7; 10 positions match TRBD2. Germline loops: CDR1 ENHRY, CDR2 SYGVKD. Trimming at V came to 6 bases and at J to 2 bases, leaving 7 bases not matched to a gene. The CDR3 loop spans 15 amino acids. The DNA of the CDR3 is TGTGCCATCAGCGGGACCCTAGCGGGAGCCTACGAGCAGTACTTC. Translating it yields CAISGTLAGAYEQYF.

The J gene is TRBJ2-7, the V gene TRBV5-6, with 14 bases aligning to TRBD2. V shed 3 bases, J shed 2 bases, and the junction held 4 bases outside the gene matches. In germline, CDR1 is SGHDT, CDR2 YYEEEE. The CDR3 length is 16 residues. This chain's CDR3 is CASSSWGLAGAYEQYF. CDR3 bases: TGTGCCAGCAGCTCTTGGGGACTAGCGGGAGCCTACGAGCAGTACTTC.

Only a few counts were recorded for this clone. J is TRBJ2-1 and V is TRBV6-2 or TRBV6-3; TRBD2 aligns across 16 bases. Germline values: CDR1 MNHEY, CDR2 SVGEGT. This CDR3 has 16 amino acids. V shed 4 bases and J 7 bases; nucleotides not matched to a gene: 4. The CDR3 here is CASSSGLAGGENEQFF. The CDR3 DNA sequence: TGTGCCAGCAGTTCGGGACTAGCGGGAGGGGAGAATGAGCAGTTCTTC.

The chain joins TRBV19 to TRBJ2-2, with no clear D. This CDR3 is 14 amino acids long. The germline CDR1 and CDR2 sequences are LNHDA and SQIVND (reference sequence). V shed 4 bases and J shed 2 bases, with 8 bases lying between them. CDR3 region: CASSRTANTGELFF. The CDR3 DNA is TGTGCCAGTAGTAGAACAGCCAACACCGGGGAGCTGTTTTTT.

The V call is TRBV9, the J call TRBJ1-2; 7 nucleotides line up with TRBD1. V trimming: 1 base; J trimming: 2 bases; junction bases outside the gene matches: 2. The V gene's germline CDR1 is SGDLS and CDR2 YYNGEE. This CDR3 is 14 amino acids long. The CDR3 sequence: CASSVNRGNYGYTF. The DNA for the CDR3 is TGTGCCAGCAGCGTAAACAGGGGAAACTATGGCTACACCTTC. Looking up the rest from reference TRBV9 and TRBJ1-2 gives the full variable domain: DSGVTQTPKHLITATGQRVTLRCSPRSGDLSVYWYQQSLDQGLQFLIQYYNGEERAKGNILERFSAQQFPDLHSELNLSSLELGDSALYFCASSVNRGNYGYTFGSGTRLTVV.

The rearrangement uses TRBV6-5 and TRBJ1-5, with 7 nucleotides matching TRBD1. Trimming removed 0 bases from V and 9 bases from J; junction bases left unmatched: 5. CDR3 length: 14 residues. Germline assignment: CDR1 MNHEY and CDR2 SVGAGI. CDR3: CASSYSQGERPQHF. CDR3 DNA: TGTGCCAGCAGTTACTCGCAGGGGGAAAGGCCCCAGCATTTT.

Remarks on this clone: An end of the junction differs from the germline gene, which may be a read error. The chain joins TRBV25-1 to TRBJ2-2; 9 nucleotides align to TRBD2. The CDR3 covers 17 residues. The V gene's germline CDR1 is MGHDK and CDR2 SYGVNS. The CDR3 region is CPSTERGGGGNTGELFF. CDR3 DNA sequence: TGTCCCAGCACCGAACGGGGCGGGGGGGGTAACACCGGGGAGCTGTTTTTT.

The rearrangement joins TRBV5-4 to TRBJ1-1, with D possibly being TRBD1 (6 bases). The ends were cut back, 3 bases at V and 4 bases at J, with 19 bases in the middle. Germline CDR1 is SGHNT and CDR2 is YYREEE (reference sequence). There are 16 residues in the CDR3. The CDR3 DNA sequence: TGTGCCAGCAGCTCATCCTACAGGGCCCCCAGCACTGAAGCTTTCTTT. Translating it yields CASSSSYRAPSTEAFF.

The rearrangement links TRBV28 to TRBJ2-7, with D unclear. The CDR3 contains 13 residues. Germline CDR1 reads MDHEN; CDR2 reads SYDVKM. Trimming left V 2 bases short and J 0 bases short, with 5 bases between. The CDR3: CASSLPLSYEQYF. Written as DNA, the CDR3 is TGTGCCAGCAGTTTACCCCTCTCCTACGAGCAGTACTTC.

This sequence joins TRBV5-1 and TRBJ2-7; D unresolved. The germline CDR1 and CDR2 sequences are SGHRS and YFSETQ. The length of the CDR3 is 14 residues. The ends were cut back, 1 base at V and 0 bases at J, with 8 bases in the middle. DNA for the CDR3: TGCGCCAGCAGCTTGATACAGAGCTCCTACGAGCAGTACTTC. Its protein product is CASSLIQSSYEQYF.

The chain has TRBV14 and TRBJ2-7; TRBD1 agrees at 7 bases. J gave up 3 bases and V 5 bases, and 10 bases lay outside the gene matches. The CDR3 has 15 residues. The germline V gene encodes CDR1 SGHDN and CDR2 FVKESK. CDR3: CASSGGQAIHYEQYF. CDR3 sequence (DNA): TGTGCCAGCAGCGGTGGACAGGCGATTCACTACGAGCAGTACTTC.